This T cell receptor beta chain was observed in a study of molecular identifiers for immune sequencing clone quantification. Sorting selected naive CD8 T cells with a CD8+CD4-CCR7+CD45RA+ phenotype. This clonotype has only one observation. Antigen unknown. Because the CDR3 is missing its conserved closing phenylalanine or tryptophan, this is likely a read error. Using its own MiXCR run on the PCR reads, TCRdb lists one record per CDR3 protein. This table has a few hundred thousand distinct CDR3 sequences, roughly 24% appearing once. General study findings and limits: In cases of identical TCR molecules sharing a barcode, highly expanded clone sizes could be underestimated.

V lost 6 bases to trimming and J lost 0 bases; unmatched junction nucleotides: 10. CDR1 and CDR2 from the germline V gene are SGHAT and FQNNGV. The CDR3 sequence is 17 residues long. J is TRBJ2-1 and V is TRBV11-2; 8 nucleotides agree with TRBD2. The receptor comes from a human donor in good health. Some libraries in this study had Jurkat cell RNA spiked in. The sample was naive CD8+ T cells from blood, with Jurkat cell RNA spiked in. Documented subset: FACS-sorted CD8+CD4-CCR7+CD45RA+ naive T cells. The CDR3 coding sequence is TGTGCCAGCAGGAACTCACTAGCGGAAAGCTCCTACAATGAGCAGTTCTAC. Protein: CASRNSLAESSYNEQFY.